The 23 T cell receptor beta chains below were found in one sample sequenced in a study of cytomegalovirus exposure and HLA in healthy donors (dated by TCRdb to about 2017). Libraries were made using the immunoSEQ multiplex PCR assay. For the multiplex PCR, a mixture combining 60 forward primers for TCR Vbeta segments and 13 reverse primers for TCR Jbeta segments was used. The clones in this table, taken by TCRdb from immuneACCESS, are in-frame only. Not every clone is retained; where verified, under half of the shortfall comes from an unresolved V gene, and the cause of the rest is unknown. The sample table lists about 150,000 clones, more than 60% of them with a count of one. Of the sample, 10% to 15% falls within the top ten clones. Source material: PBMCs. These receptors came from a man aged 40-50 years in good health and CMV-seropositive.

The CDR3 spells CASSHESTDTQYF. The CDR3 region has the DNA TGCGCCAGCAGCCACGAGAGCACAGATACGCAGTATTTT. This rearrangement joins TRBV5-1 to TRBJ2-3, with D uncertain. Germline V gene sequence: CDR1 SGHRS, CDR2 YFSETQ. The V end lost 4 bases, the J end lost 0 bases, and 6 bases lay between the germline ends. The CDR3 spans 13 residues.

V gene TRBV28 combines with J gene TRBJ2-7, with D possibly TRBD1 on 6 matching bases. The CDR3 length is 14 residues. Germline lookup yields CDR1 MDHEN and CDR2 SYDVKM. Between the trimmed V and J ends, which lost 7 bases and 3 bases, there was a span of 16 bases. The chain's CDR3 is CASTKGTGYYEQYF. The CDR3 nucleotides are TGTGCCAGCACCAAGGGAACAGGGTACTACGAGCAGTACTTC. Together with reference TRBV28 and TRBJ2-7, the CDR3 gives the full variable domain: DVKVTQSSRYLVKRTGEKVFLECVQDMDHENMFWYRQDPGLGLRLIYFSYDVKMKEKGDIPEGYSVSREKKERFSLILESASTNQTSMYLCASTKGTGYYEQYFGPGTRLTVT.

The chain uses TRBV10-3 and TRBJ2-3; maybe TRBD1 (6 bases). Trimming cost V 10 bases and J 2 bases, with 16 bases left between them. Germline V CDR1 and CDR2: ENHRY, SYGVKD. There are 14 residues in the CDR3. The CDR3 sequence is CATTKDRNTDTQYF. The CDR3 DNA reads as TGTGCCACAACGAAGGACAGAAACACAGATACGCAGTATTTT.

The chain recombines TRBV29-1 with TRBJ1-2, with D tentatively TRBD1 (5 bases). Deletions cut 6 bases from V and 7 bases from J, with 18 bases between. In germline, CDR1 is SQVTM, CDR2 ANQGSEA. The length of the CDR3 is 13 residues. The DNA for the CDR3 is TGCAGCGTCCCCCGCGGGGGAGCGAGTGGCTACACCTTC. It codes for CSVPRGGASGYTF.

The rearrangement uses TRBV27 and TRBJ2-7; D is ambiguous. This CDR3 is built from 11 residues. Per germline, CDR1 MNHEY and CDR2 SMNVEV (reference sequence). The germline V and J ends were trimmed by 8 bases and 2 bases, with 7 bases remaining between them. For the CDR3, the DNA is TGTGCCAGCCGTTCGGCCTACGAGCAGTACTTC. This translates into CASRSAYEQYF.

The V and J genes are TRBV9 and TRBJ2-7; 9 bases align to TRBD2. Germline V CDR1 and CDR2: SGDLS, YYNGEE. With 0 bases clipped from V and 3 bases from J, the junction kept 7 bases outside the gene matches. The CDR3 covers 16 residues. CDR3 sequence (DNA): TGTGCCAGCAGCGTAGGAAGTAGCGGGAGTAGCTACGAGCAGTACTTC. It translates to CASSVGSSGSSYEQYF.

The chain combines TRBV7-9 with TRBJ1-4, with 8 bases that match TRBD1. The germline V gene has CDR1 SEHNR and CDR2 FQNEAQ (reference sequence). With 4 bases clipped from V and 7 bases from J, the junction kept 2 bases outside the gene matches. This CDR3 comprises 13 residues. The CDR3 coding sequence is TGTGCCAGCAGCTCGGGGACAGGTGAAAAACTGTTTTTT. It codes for CASSSGTGEKLFF.

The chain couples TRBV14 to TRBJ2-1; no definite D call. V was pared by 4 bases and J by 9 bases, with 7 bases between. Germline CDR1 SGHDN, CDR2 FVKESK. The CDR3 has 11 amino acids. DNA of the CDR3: TGTGCCAGCAGCCTTAACGGTGAGCAGTTCTTC. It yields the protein CASSLNGEQFF.

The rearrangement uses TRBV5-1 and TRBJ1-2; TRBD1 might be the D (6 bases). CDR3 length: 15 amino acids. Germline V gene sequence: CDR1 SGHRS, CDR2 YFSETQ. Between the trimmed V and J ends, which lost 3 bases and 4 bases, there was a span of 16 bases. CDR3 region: CASSSPGQLSYGYTF. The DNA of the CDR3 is TGCGCCAGCAGCTCGCCGGGACAACTTAGCTATGGCTACACCTTC.

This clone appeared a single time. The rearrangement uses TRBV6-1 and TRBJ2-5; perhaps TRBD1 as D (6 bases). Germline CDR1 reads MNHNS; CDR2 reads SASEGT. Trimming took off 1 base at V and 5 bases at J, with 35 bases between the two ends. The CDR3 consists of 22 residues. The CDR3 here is CASSEEVIPLATGRHRRETQYF. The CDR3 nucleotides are TGTGCCAGCAGTGAAGAGGTGATCCCGCTTGCGACAGGCCGACACCGGAGGGAGACCCAGTACTTC.

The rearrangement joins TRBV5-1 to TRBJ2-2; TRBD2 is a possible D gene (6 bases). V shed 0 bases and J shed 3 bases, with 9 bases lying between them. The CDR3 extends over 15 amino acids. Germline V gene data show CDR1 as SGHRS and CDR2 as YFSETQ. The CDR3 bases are TGCGCCAGCAGCTTGGCCGGGAGTGACACCGGGGAGCTGTTTTTT. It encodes CASSLAGSDTGELFF.

CDR3 protein: CASHGQGRDTEAFF. The CDR3 DNA is TGTGCCAGCCATGGACAGGGGAGGGACACTGAAGCTTTCTTT. The chain uses TRBV25-1 and TRBJ1-1; 9 bases map to TRBD1. V trimming: 8 bases; J trimming: 3 bases; junction bases outside the gene matches: 7. This CDR3 spans 14 amino acids. Germline V CDR1 and CDR2: MGHDK, SYGVNS.

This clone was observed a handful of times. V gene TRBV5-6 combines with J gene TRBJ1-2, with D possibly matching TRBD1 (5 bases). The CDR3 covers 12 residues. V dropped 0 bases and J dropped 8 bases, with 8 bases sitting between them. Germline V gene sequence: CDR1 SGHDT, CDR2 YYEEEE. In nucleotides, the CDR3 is TGTGCCAGCAGCTTGGAGACAGCCGGCTACACCTTC. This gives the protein CASSLETAGYTF.

CDR3 protein: CASRAGDPYEQYF. CDR3 DNA sequence: TGTGCCAGCCGAGCGGGAGACCCCTACGAGCAGTACTTC. This chain joins TRBV12-1 and TRBJ2-7; the D segment call TRBD2 is taken from the table without a DNA check. TRBV12-1 is an annotated pseudogene. The CDR3 extends over 13 amino acids.

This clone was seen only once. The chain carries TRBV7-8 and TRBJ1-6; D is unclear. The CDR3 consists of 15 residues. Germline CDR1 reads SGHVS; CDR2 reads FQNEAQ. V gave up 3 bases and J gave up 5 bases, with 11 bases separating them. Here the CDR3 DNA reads TGTGCCAGCAGCTTTACTTGGACTGATAATTCACCCCTCCACTTT. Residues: CASSFTWTDNSPLHF.

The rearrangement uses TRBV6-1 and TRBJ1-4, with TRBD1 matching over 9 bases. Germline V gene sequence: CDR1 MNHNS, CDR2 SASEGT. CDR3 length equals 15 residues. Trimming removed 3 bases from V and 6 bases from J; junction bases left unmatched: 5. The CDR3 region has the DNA TGTGCCAGCAGTGACCCCGGGACAGGGTATGAAAAACTGTTTTTT. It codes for CASSDPGTGYEKLFF.

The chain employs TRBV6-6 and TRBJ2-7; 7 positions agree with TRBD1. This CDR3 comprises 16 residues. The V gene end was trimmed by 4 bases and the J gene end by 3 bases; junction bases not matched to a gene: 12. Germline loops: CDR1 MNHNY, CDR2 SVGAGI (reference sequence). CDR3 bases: TGTGCCAGCAGTTCTCTAAGACAGGGAGTAGACTACGAGCAGTACTTC. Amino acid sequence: CASSSLRQGVDYEQYF.

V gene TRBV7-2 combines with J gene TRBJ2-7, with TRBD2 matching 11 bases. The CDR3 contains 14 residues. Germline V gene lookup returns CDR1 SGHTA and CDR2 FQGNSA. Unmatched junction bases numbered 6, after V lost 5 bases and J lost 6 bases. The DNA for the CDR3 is TGTGCCAGCAGCGGGCAACTAGCGGGAGTCGAGCAGTACTTC. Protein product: CASSGQLAGVEQYF.

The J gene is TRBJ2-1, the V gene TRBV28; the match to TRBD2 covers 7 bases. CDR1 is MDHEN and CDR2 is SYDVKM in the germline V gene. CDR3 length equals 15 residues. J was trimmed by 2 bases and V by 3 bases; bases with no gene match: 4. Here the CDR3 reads CASSLGGSAYNEQFF. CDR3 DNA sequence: TGTGCCAGCAGTTTGGGCGGGAGTGCCTACAATGAGCAGTTCTTC. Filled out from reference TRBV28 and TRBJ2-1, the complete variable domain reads DVKVTQSSRYLVKRTGEKVFLECVQDMDHENMFWYRQDPGLGLRLIYFSYDVKMKEKGDIPEGYSVSREKKERFSLILESASTNQTSMYLCASSLGGSAYNEQFFGPGTRLTVL.

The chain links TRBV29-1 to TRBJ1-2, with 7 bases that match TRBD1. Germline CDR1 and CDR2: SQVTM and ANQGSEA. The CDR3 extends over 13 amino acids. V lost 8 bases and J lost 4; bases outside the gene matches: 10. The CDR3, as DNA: TGCAGCACCCAGACAGGGTTTGGCTATGGCTACACCTTC. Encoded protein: CSTQTGFGYGYTF.

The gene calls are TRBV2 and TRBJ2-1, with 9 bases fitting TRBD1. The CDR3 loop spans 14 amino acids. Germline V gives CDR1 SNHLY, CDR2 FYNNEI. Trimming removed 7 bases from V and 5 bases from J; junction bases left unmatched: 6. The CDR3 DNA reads TGTGCCAGCATGTTGGACAGGGGAAACAATGAGCAGTTCTTC. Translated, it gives CASMLDRGNNEQFF.

CDR3 sequence: CASSIQWGRDSNQPQHF. The CDR3 DNA sequence: TGTGCCAGTAGTATACAGTGGGGCAGGGATAGCAATCAGCCCCAGCATTTT. This chain uses TRBV19 with TRBJ1-5; possible D gene TRBD1, 5 bases. Germline V gene data show CDR1 as LNHDA and CDR2 as SQIVND (reference sequence). Trimming stripped 2 bases from V and 0 bases from J, with 14 bases between. There are 17 residues in the CDR3.

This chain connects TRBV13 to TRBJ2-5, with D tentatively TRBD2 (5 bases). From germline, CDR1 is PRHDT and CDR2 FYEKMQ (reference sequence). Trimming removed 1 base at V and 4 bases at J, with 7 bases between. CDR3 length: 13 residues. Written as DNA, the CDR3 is TGTGCCAGCAGCTTAGCAGAGGGAGAGACCCAGTACTTC. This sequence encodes CASSLAEGETQYF.